This T cell receptor beta chain was sequenced in a study of T cell repertoires in cytomegalovirus infection. For the study at large: Public signatures in TCR beta pointed to CMV infection and matching HLA type. Findings and caveats of the study: HLA-C-restricted CMV-specific TCR beta clonotypes were dominant in the ex vivo response. Frequencies of public TCR beta families were cumulated, and this identified carriers of CMV plus the relevant HLA.

TCRdb itself ran the reads through MiXCR, one entry per CDR3 protein. The sample includes 250,000 or so distinct CDR3 sequences, more than 15% seen only once; the top ten take around half. CDR3 length equals 14 residues. V was shortened by 4 bases and J by 1 base, with 10 bases between the two germline ends. In germline, CDR1 is SGHTA, CDR2 FQGNSA. This clonotype came up many times. Its specificity is not known. Sequencing was performed on CD8+ T cells from PBMCs. This receptor was identified in a human donor in good health (CMV status not recorded). Some clones in this sample may be carry-over from other donors' samples. The V gene is TRBV7-2, the J gene TRBJ1-1; TRBD1 is a possible D gene (5 bases). The chain's CDR3 is CASSWGTGNTEAFF. The CDR3 DNA sequence: TGTGCCAGCAGCTGGGGGACGGGGAACACTGAAGCTTTCTTT.